This TCR beta chain was recorded in a study of CD8 T cells in Susac syndrome. Healthy donors formed controls matched for age and sex. RNA was extracted with the RNeasy kit, and a quantity of about 0.45 to 1 ug was reverse transcribed using random hexamers. TCRdb used MiXCR to reprocess the immunoSEQ multiplex PCR reads, holding one entry per CDR3 protein. The data show 150,000 to 200,000 distinct CDR3 sequences, 85% to 95% seen once. The clonotype comes from a human donor in good health. Material: CD4+ T cells from PBMCs.

Written as DNA, the CDR3 is TGCGCCAGCAGCTTGGCTCTAAGGGCCGGGGCCAACGTCCTGACTTTC. Its protein is CASSLALRAGANVLTF. This chain uses TRBV5-1 with TRBJ2-6; no definite D call. Germline loops: CDR1 SGHRS, CDR2 YFSETQ. V lost 0 bases to trimming and J lost 4 bases, with 11 bases between them. This CDR3 has 16 amino acids.